A single sample gave rise to the 14 T cell receptor beta chains below, sequenced in a study. Cells sorted as Tregs were CD4+, CD25+ and CD127-/low. Adaptor-ligated barcode primers were used to amplify TRBV12-4/TRBJ1-2 clonotypes. TCRdb re-called the multiplex PCR reads through MiXCR, storing one row per CDR3 protein. Among about 300 distinct CDR3 sequences, around 6% were seen once, and the ten largest hold around 29%. Sequencing input: tumor-infiltrating Tregs sorted from the breast tumor. These receptors originate from a female donor with breast cancer.

Within the sample, this clonotype is large. The chain uses TRBV12-3 or TRBV12-4 and TRBJ1-2, with no clear D. Deletions cut 6 bases from V and 4 bases from J, with 9 bases between. CDR3 size: 12 residues. The CDR3 reads CASRRGPYGYTF. As DNA, the CDR3 is TGTGCCAGCAGACGAGGACCCTATGGCTACACCTTC.

This clonotype ranks as medium-sized. V usage is TRBV12-3 or TRBV12-4 and J usage is TRBJ1-2, with TRBD1 as a possible D gene (5 bases). The CDR3 covers 15 residues. Trimming took 2 bases from V and 0 from J, leaving 10 bases between them. For the CDR3, the DNA is TGTGCCAGCAGTTTAAGGGCAGGGTCTAACTATGGCTACACCTTC. It encodes CASSLRAGSNYGYTF.

This clonotype is large by share. V gene TRBV12-3 or TRBV12-4 combines with J gene TRBJ1-2, with a tentative D call TRBD1 (5 bases). V lost 1 base, J lost 2 bases, and 8 bases lay in between. This CDR3 is 14 amino acids long. CDR3 residues: CASSLVGPNYGYTF. In DNA, the CDR3 is TGTGCCAGCAGTTTAGTGGGACCGAACTATGGCTACACCTTC.

This clonotype is medium-sized. The genes are TRBV12-3 or TRBV12-4 and TRBJ1-2; 9 bases align to TRBD1. The CDR3 loop spans 13 amino acids. V was clipped by 5 bases and J by 7 bases; unmatched bases: 5. CDR3 protein: CASSQDRGSGYTF. The CDR3 DNA reads as TGTGCCAGCAGTCAGGACAGGGGAAGTGGCTACACCTTC.

This clonotype rates as large. The chain carries TRBV12-3 or TRBV12-4 and TRBJ1-2, with 7 nucleotides matching TRBD1. Trimming took 4 bases from V and 2 from J; bases not matched to a gene: 10. This CDR3 has 16 amino acids. The CDR3 reads CASSWGTGVSNYGYTF. CDR3 nucleotide sequence: TGTGCCAGCAGTTGGGGAACAGGGGTGTCGAACTATGGCTACACCTTC.

This clonotype counts as medium-sized. V usage is TRBV12-3 or TRBV12-4 and J usage is TRBJ1-2; 9 positions match TRBD1. The CDR3 has 13 residues. The V segment lost 8 bases and the J segment 1 base; nucleotides outside the gene matches: 2. CDR3 sequence reads: CASGTGYNYGYTF. CDR3 bases: TGTGCCAGCGGGACAGGGTATAACTATGGCTACACCTTC.

This clonotype is judged large (0.1 to 1%). The rearrangement joins TRBV12-3 or TRBV12-4 to TRBJ1-2, with a weak D call TRBD1 (6 bases). The CDR3 consists of 13 residues. The V end was cut by 5 bases, the J end by 3 bases, with 10 bases between. The CDR3 DNA reads TGTGCCAGCAGTCCTACAGGGTACTATGGCTACACCTTC. Translated, it gives CASSPTGYYGYTF.

By its share, this clonotype is medium-sized. The V gene is TRBV12-3 or TRBV12-4, the J gene TRBJ1-2; 9 nucleotides match TRBD1. The CDR3 totals 14 residues. V shed 8 bases, J shed 4 bases, and the junction held 8 bases outside the gene matches. CDR3 nucleotide sequence: TGTGCCAGCGTATCCGGACAGGGGATCTATGGCTACACCTTC. It encodes CASVSGQGIYGYTF.

By sample fraction, this clonotype is large. V usage is TRBV12-3 or TRBV12-4 and J usage is TRBJ1-2, with unresolved D. The CDR3 contains 15 residues. Trimming removed 7 bases from V and 0 bases from J, with 15 bases in between. The CDR3 sequence: CASTVRAAANYGYTF. DNA of the CDR3: TGTGCCAGCACCGTGAGGGCAGCCGCTAACTATGGCTACACCTTC.

In its sample, this clonotype ranks as medium-sized (0.01 to 0.1%). The chain uses TRBV12-3 or TRBV12-4 and TRBJ1-2, with D uncertain. V dropped 2 bases and J dropped 7 bases, with 17 bases sitting between them. CDR3 length: 15 amino acids. The CDR3 is CASSLMKGLVSGYTF. In DNA form, the CDR3 reads TGTGCCAGCAGTTTAATGAAGGGATTAGTCTCTGGCTACACCTTC.

This clonotype is classed as hyperexpanded. The chain links TRBV12-3 or TRBV12-4 to TRBJ1-2; 9 nucleotides align to TRBD1. The CDR3 extends over 12 amino acids. J was trimmed by 7 bases and V by 7 bases; bases with no gene match: 4. CDR3 amino acids: CASTRDRVGYTF. The DNA for the CDR3 is TGTGCCAGCACCCGGGACAGGGTTGGCTACACCTTC.

By sample share, this clonotype is medium-sized. The gene calls are TRBV12-3 or TRBV12-4 and TRBJ1-2; D remains ambiguous. Trimming shortened V by 3 bases and J by 8 bases, and 13 bases separated the two germline ends. The CDR3 runs 13 residues. CDR3 amino acids: CASSLKVFGGYTF. The DNA for the CDR3 is TGTGCCAGCAGTTTGAAGGTTTTCGGAGGCTACACCTTC.

This clonotype is termed hyperexpanded (1% or more). V is TRBV12-3 or TRBV12-4 and J is TRBJ1-2; a possible D gene is TRBD1 (5 bases). V lost 5 bases and J lost 2, with 12 bases in between. This CDR3 comprises 14 residues. The CDR3 coding sequence is TGTGCCAGCAGTCCGGGACGGCTGAACTATGGCTACACCTTC. It encodes CASSPGRLNYGYTF.

Within the sample, this clonotype is large (0.1 to 1%). The chain has TRBV12-3 or TRBV12-4 and TRBJ1-2, with D tentatively TRBD1 (6 bases). The CDR3 has 13 residues. Trimming took 6 bases from V and 3 from J, leaving 11 bases between them. The CDR3 DNA reads as TGTGCCAGCAGCCTCAGGGGAGACTATGGCTACACCTTC. Protein: CASSLRGDYGYTF.